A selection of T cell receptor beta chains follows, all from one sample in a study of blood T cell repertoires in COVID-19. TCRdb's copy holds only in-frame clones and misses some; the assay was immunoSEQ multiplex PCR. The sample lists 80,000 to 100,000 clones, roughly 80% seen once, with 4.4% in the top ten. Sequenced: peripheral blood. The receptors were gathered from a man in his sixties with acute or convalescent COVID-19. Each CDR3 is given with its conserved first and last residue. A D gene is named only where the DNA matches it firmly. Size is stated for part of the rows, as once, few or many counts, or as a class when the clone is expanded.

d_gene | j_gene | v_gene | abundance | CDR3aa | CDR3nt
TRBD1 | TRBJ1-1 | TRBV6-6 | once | CASNIRQGRVSEAFF | TGTGCCAGCAATATACGACAGGGTCGTGTCTCTGAAGCTTTCTTT
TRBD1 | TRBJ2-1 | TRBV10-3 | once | CAIRRGTGGNEQFF | TGTGCCATCAGGCGCGGAACAGGGGGCAATGAGCAGTTCTTC
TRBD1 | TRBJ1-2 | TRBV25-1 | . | CASSRGQGASNYGYTF | TGTGCCAGCAGTCGCGGACAGGGGGCCTCTAACTATGGCTACACCTTC
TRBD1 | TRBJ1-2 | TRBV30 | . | CAWRGQSLNYGYTF | TGTGCCTGGAGGGGACAGAGCCTTAACTATGGCTACACCTTC
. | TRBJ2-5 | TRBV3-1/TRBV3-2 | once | CASSQDGSTRETQYF | TGTGCCAGCAGCCAAGACGGATCGACGCGGGAGACCCAGTACTTC
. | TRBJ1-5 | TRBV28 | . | CASRLQGFYSNQPQHF | TGTGCCAGCAGGTTACAGGGCTTCTATAGCAATCAGCCCCAGCATTTT
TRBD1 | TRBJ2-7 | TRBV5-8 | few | CASKIGTGPYEQYF | TGTGCCAGCAAAATTGGGACAGGGCCCTACGAGCAGTACTTC
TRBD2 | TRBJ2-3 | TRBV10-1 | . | CASSLSGGPTDTQYF | TGCGCCAGCAGCCTCAGCGGGGGCCCCACAGATACGCAGTATTTT
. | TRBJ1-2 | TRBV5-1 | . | CASSRYRVEGFDGYTF | TGCGCCAGCAGTCGTTACAGGGTAGAAGGGTTCGATGGCTACACCTTC
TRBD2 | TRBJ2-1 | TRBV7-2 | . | CASSLGGGRSDSSYNEQFF | TGTGCCAGCAGCTTAGGCGGCGGGAGGTCCGATAGCTCCTACAATGAGCAGTTCTTC
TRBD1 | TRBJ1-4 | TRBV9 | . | CASSHPGQGGKLFF | TGTGCCAGCAGCCATCCGGGACAGGGGGGAAAACTGTTTTTT